The entry below gives a single T cell receptor (beta chain) sequence along with its context. The antigen is unknown. This entry belongs to a study of shared clonotypes between healthy human individuals. Method: immunoSEQ multiplex PCR; TCRdb's copy keeps in-frame clones and lacks some. Found here are 2 million to 2.5 million clones, under 97% of them singletons; the top ten hold less than 0.15%. Study-wide results and limits: Across a few donors, naive CD4 shared roughly 5.2%, naive CD8 3.5% to 4%, memory CD4 roughly 2.2%, memory CD8 about 0.4%. All-four-donor shared clonotypes had higher generation probabilities than non-shared clonotypes did.

The CDR3 sequence is 18 residues long. CDR1 and CDR2 from the germline V gene are GTSNPN and SVGIG (reference sequence). J lost 0 bases, V lost 0 bases, and 9 bases had no gene match. The rearrangement uses TRBV30 and TRBJ1-5, with 9 bases lining up with TRBD1. The receptor was derived from a man younger than 35 in good health. Sequenced sample: naive CD4+ T cells sorted from blood. The subset was: CD45RA+ positively selected. CDR3 in amino acids: CAWSVRDREPYSNQPQHF. CDR3 in DNA: TGTGCCTGGAGTGTCCGGGACAGGGAACCTTATAGCAATCAGCCCCAGCATTTT.